This T cell receptor beta chain was recovered during a study of siplizumab effects on memory and regulatory T cells. Around 96,000 TCR templates were measured in each sample. Assay used: immunoSEQ multiplex PCR; TCRdb lists only in-frame clones, some missing. The data contain about 82,000 clones, around 90% of them singletons. A word on this clone: Its cognate antigen is unknown.

General observations from the study: Many proliferating CD4+ or CD8+ clones remained unclassified. Roughly 80-96% of them could not be assigned either a naive or a memory phenotype. Just a small share of alloreactive clones was traced back to unstimulated subsets. Memory T cells appeared less diverse than naive cells, which seemed to contribute substantially to alloresponse.

CDR3 length: 14 residues. V was clipped by 3 bases and J by 5 bases, with 14 bases between them. From germline, CDR1 is SGHDT and CDR2 YYEEEE. The clonotype comes from a human donor in good health. The chain uses TRBV5-6 and TRBJ1-1; a weak D match, TRBD1 (6 bases). The sequencing sample was made of Tregs sorted from blood. The CDR3 sequence is CASSSTGGRTEAFF. CDR3 DNA sequence: TGTGCCAGCAGCTCGACAGGTGGACGGACTGAAGCTTTCTTT.